This is a list of T cell receptor beta chains from one sample in a study of T cells in Graves' hyperthyroidism and ophthalmopathy. Each CDR3 protein is one row after TCRdb ran MiXCR on the multiplex PCR reads. The sample gives roughly 100,000 distinct CDR3 sequences, around 50% of which show up once; 20% to 30% is in the top ten. The source material was blood. The receptors were sampled from a man aged 35-49 years with Graves' hyperthyroidism. The CDR3 runs from the conserved cysteine through the conserved F or W. A D gene is named only where the DNA matches it firmly. The size entry is marked missing in some rows and otherwise reads once, few, many or a size class.

d_gene	v_gene	abundance	j_gene	CDR3aa	CDR3nt
-	TRBV29-1	few	TRBJ1-1	CSVGAGMFAEAFF	TGCAGCGTTGGCGCAGGGATGTTCGCTGAAGCTTTCTTT
-	TRBV5-6	many	TRBJ1-5	CASSSFRRNSNQPQHF	TGTGCCAGCAGCTCATTCAGACGGAATAGCAATCAGCCCCAGCATTTT
TRBD1	TRBV29-1	-	TRBJ2-7	CSVPTGGGYEQHF	TGCAGCGTGCCCACAGGGGGAGGCTACGAGCAGCACTTC
-	TRBV7-8	-	TRBJ2-7	CASSFDRYERYF	TGTGCCAGCAGCTTCGACAGGTACGAGCGCTACTTC
-	TRBV2	-	TRBJ1-2	CASGGDGYTF	TGTGCCAGCGGCGGTGATGGCTACACCTTC
-	TRBV25-1	-	TRBJ1-1	CASSPGLYPRMNTEAFF	TGTGCCAGTTCCCCGGGACTCTACCCCCGTATGAACACTGAAGCTTTCTTT
TRBD1	TRBV7-9	-	TRBJ2-1	CASSAQGAAPNEQFF	TGTGCCAGCAGCGCACAGGGGGCTGCTCCCAATGAGCAGTTCTTC
-	TRBV10-3	-	TRBJ1-2	CAISYLEPREYGYTF	TGTGCCATCAGTTACTTAGAACCCCGGGAGTATGGCTACACCTTC
-	TRBV6-2/TRBV6-3	many	TRBJ1-2	CASSYFLLQDNYGYTF	TGTGCCAGCAGTTATTTTTTGCTTCAAGATAACTATGGCTACACCTTC
-	TRBV7-3	-	TRBJ2-7	CASSVDRSSYEQYF	TGTGCCAGCAGTGTCGACAGGAGCTCCTACGAGCAGTACTTC
TRBD1	TRBV30	-	TRBJ1-2	CAWKLTGGDYGYTF	TGTGCCTGGAAGCTGACAGGGGGTGACTATGGCTACACCTTC
-	TRBV10-3	-	TRBJ1-2	CATSEGGEYGYTF	TGTGCCACCAGTGAGGGGGGGGAATATGGCTACACCTTC
-	TRBV10-1	many	TRBJ2-2	CASSVVSTGELFF	TGCGCCAGCAGTGTAGTCAGCACCGGGGAGCTGTTTTTT
TRBD1	TRBV6-6	few	TRBJ2-2	CASTPGGQITGELFF	TGTGCCAGCACCCCAGGGGGCCAAATCACCGGGGAGCTGTTTTTT
-	TRBV3-1	many	TRBJ2-7	CASSQAGLGYEQYF	TGTGCCAGCAGCCAAGCAGGGTTGGGGTACGAGCAGTACTTC
-	TRBV28	-	TRBJ1-2	CASSFRPFRYTF	TGTGCCAGCAGTTTTAGGCCATTCCGCTACACCTTC